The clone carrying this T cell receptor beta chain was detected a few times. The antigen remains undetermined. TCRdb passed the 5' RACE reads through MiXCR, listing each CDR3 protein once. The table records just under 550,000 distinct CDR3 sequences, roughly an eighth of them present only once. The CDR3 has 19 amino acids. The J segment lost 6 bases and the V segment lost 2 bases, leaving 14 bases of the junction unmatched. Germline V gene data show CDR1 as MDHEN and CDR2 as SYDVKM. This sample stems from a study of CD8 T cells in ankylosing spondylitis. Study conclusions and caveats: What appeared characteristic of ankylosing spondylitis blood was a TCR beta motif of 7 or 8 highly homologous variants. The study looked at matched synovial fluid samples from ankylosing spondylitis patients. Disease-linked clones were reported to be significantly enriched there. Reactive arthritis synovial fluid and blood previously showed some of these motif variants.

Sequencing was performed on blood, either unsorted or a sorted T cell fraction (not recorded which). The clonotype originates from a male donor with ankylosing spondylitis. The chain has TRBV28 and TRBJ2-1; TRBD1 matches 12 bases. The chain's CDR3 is CASSLTGTGGATDSNEQFF. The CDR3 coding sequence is TGTGCCAGCAGTTTAACCGGGACAGGGGGCGCAACGGACTCCAATGAGCAGTTCTTC.